This TCR beta chain emerged from a study of chemoradiotherapy in HPV16-positive cancers. Study observations and caveats: HPV-responsive T-cell expansion during chemoradiotherapy was linked to improved recurrence-free survival in HPV16-positive patients.

Over chemoradiotherapy, repertoires were sampled more than once. CDR3 length equals 15 residues. The germline V gene has CDR1 GTSNPN and CDR2 SVGIG (reference sequence). The V gene end was trimmed by 2 bases and the J gene end by 3 bases; junction bases not matched to a gene: 6. The repertoire was sequenced with immunoSEQ multiplex PCR; TCRdb's copy has only in-frame clones and lacks some. Of more than 15,000 clones in the sample, about four fifths were seen once. For this clone: What it binds is unknown.

This clonotype was sampled from a human donor with HPV-associated anogenital cancer. The sample was gathered from a patient who underwent chemoradiotherapy. J is TRBJ1-5 and V is TRBV30; 8 nucleotides match TRBD1. The CDR3 sequence is CAWSRTGIYNQPQHF. CDR3 DNA sequence: TGTGCCTGGAGTCGGACAGGGATCTACAATCAGCCCCAGCATTTT.